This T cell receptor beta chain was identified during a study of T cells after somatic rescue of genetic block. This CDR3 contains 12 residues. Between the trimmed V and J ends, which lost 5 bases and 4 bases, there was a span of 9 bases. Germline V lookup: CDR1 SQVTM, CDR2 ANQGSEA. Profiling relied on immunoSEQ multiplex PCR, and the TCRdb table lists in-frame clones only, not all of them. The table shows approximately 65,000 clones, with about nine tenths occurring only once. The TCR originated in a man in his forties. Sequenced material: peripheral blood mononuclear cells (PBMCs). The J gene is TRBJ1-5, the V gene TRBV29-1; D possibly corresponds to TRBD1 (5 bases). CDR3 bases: TGCAGCGTTAAACAGGAGAATCAGCCCCAGCATTTT. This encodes CSVKQENQPQHF.